This T cell receptor (beta chain) was sequenced during a study of T cell changes during pregnancy in multiple sclerosis. Sequencing was performed with immunoSEQ multiplex PCR; in TCRdb, only in-frame clones are kept and a portion is missing. The sample lists about 73,000 clones; approximately 92% were seen once. Looked up from germline, CDR1 is LGHNA and CDR2 is YSLEER. V lost 3 bases and J 0 bases, leaving 7 bases between the germline ends. The CDR3 totals 14 residues. The sample consisted of peripheral blood, taken in the third trimester of pregnancy. The genes are TRBV4-3 and TRBJ2-3; possible D gene TRBD2, 5 bases. The TCR comes from a female donor in good health, enrolled as a control in a pregnancy study. The CDR3 DNA reads as TGCGCCAGCAGCCAGAGGGCGAGCACAGATACGCAGTATTTT. It translates to CASSQRASTDTQYF.